This T cell receptor beta chain appears in the sequencing data of a study of control samples from healthy donors and cancer patients. V lost 7 bases to trimming and J lost 0 bases, with 12 bases between them. This CDR3 contains 14 residues. Germline CDR1 is SNHLY and CDR2 is FYNNEI. Clones were sequenced by immunoSEQ multiplex PCR, and TCRdb holds only the in-frame ones, with some missing. The sample has over 50,000 clones, 95% to 96% seen once. This TCR was recovered from a woman aged 18 to 35 in good health. Sequenced: blood. The chain links TRBV2 to TRBJ1-2; D not resolved. The CDR3 here is CASIPSTSNYGYTF. CDR3 nucleotide sequence: TGTGCCAGCATTCCCAGCACGTCTAACTATGGCTACACCTTC.